The 12 T cell receptor beta chains below were found in one sample sequenced in a study of T cell changes during pregnancy in multiple sclerosis. Some clones are missing from TCRdb's copy, which holds only in-frame ones; the method was immunoSEQ multiplex PCR. The table includes 50,000 to 75,000 clones, about 93% detected once. Sequencing used CD8+ T cells from peripheral blood mononuclear cells, obtained in the third trimester of pregnancy. Receptors originate from a female donor with multiple sclerosis, enrolled in a pregnancy study.

The chain employs TRBV10-2 and TRBJ2-7; D might be TRBD2 (5 bases). V was trimmed by 7 bases and J by 3 bases, leaving 10 bases between them. The CDR3 sequence is 12 residues long. Looked up from germline, CDR1 is WSHSY and CDR2 is SAAADI. The DNA for the CDR3 is TGCGCCAGCAAGGACTCCGACTACGAGCAGTACTTC. This codes for CASKDSDYEQYF.

The gene calls are TRBV27 and TRBJ1-2; tentatively, D is TRBD1 (5 bases). V gave up 5 bases and J gave up 8 bases, with 15 bases separating them. The CDR3 runs 13 residues. Germline V gives CDR1 MNHEY, CDR2 SMNVEV (reference sequence). Here the CDR3 DNA reads TGTGCCAGCAGTGCGGGGCGACACATCGGCTACACCTTC. Translated, it gives CASSAGRHIGYTF.

This clone was seen once. The genes are TRBV7-9 and TRBJ1-2; no firm D call. V lost 4 bases to trimming and J lost 4 bases, with 13 bases between them. CDR1 is SEHNR, CDR2 FQNEAQ, per germline (reference sequence). This CDR3 contains 14 residues. The CDR3 reads CASSSSGLRYGYTF. CDR3 sequence (DNA): TGTGCCAGCAGCTCCTCCGGACTCCGCTATGGCTACACCTTC. Looking up the rest from reference TRBV7-9 and TRBJ1-2 gives the full variable domain: DTGVSQNPRHKITKRGQNVTFRCDPISEHNRLYWYRQTLGQGPEFLTYFQNEAQLEKSRLLSDRFSAERPKGSFSTLEIQRTEQGDSAMYLCASSSSGLRYGYTFGSGTRLTVV.

The J gene is TRBJ1-1, the V gene TRBV11-2, with D tentatively TRBD1 (6 bases). V gave up 4 bases and J gave up 8 bases, with 11 bases separating them. The CDR3 loop spans 12 amino acids. CDR1 is SGHAT, CDR2 FQNNGV, per germline. The CDR3 DNA reads as TGTGCCAGCAGCTCGCCGGACAGAGAAGCTTTCTTT. It codes for CASSSPDREAFF.

The chain employs TRBV5-6 and TRBJ1-1; D gene ambiguous. Germline CDR1 SGHDT, CDR2 YYEEEE. The CDR3 contains 13 residues. Trimming removed 4 bases at V and 4 bases at J, with 11 bases between. The CDR3 DNA is TGTGCCAGCAGCCTGGGAGGGCGCACTGAAGCTTTCTTT. Translation: CASSLGGRTEAFF.

V and J are TRBV2 and TRBJ1-2; TRBD1 agrees at 12 bases. The CDR3 totals 13 residues. Germline-derived CDR1 and CDR2 are SNHLY and FYNNEI. Trimming cost V 10 bases and J 7 bases; bases outside gene matches: 7. The CDR3 region has the DNA TGTGCCATGCCGGGACAGGGGGCCATTGGCTACACCTTC. This encodes CAMPGQGAIGYTF.

This chain joins TRBV6-1 and TRBJ2-7, with a weak D call TRBD2 (5 bases). CDR1 is MNHNS, CDR2 SASEGT, per germline. The CDR3 consists of 11 residues. Trimming removed 11 bases from V and 7 bases from J, with 15 bases in between. The CDR3 protein is CASMVSGEQYF. The CDR3 DNA reads as TGTGCCTCGATGGTATCGGGAGAGCAGTACTTC.

The V call is TRBV10-2, the J call TRBJ2-7; 11 nucleotides match TRBD2. V lost 6 bases and J lost 2; bases outside the gene matches: 6. Germline CDR1 and CDR2: WSHSY and SAAADI. The CDR3 length is 15 residues. CDR3 DNA sequence: TGCGCCAGCAGCGGACTAGCGGGCGTAACCTACGAGCAGTACTTC. Translation gives CASSGLAGVTYEQYF.

The rearrangement uses TRBV19 and TRBJ2-7; 7 nucleotides match TRBD2. From germline, CDR1 is LNHDA and CDR2 SQIVND (reference sequence). The junction had 6 bases not matched to a gene; V was cut back by 4 bases and J by 0 bases. CDR3 length: 15 amino acids. The CDR3 spells CASSTSAGPSYEQYF. In DNA form, the CDR3 reads TGTGCCAGTAGTACCTCAGCGGGACCCTCCTACGAGCAGTACTTC.

The chain recombines TRBV4-1 with TRBJ2-5; 11 nucleotides align to TRBD2. Looked up from germline, CDR1 is MGHRA and CDR2 is YSYEKL. The CDR3 loop spans 14 amino acids. V lost 4 bases to trimming and J lost 4 bases; unmatched junction nucleotides: 2. CDR3 in DNA: TGCGCCAGCAGCCTGCTAGCGGGAGGAGAGACCCAGTACTTC. This encodes CASSLLAGGETQYF.

V is TRBV7-9 and J is TRBJ1-2, with a weak D call TRBD1 (5 bases). V was clipped by 5 bases and J by 8 bases, with 24 bases between them. Germline assignment: CDR1 SEHNR and CDR2 FQNEAQ (reference sequence). This CDR3 comprises 16 residues. CDR3 coding DNA: TGTGCCAGCAGCCCTACCTCCGAGGGGAGGGATTACGGCTACACCTTC. Its translation: CASSPTSEGRDYGYTF.

This rearrangement joins TRBV7-9 to TRBJ2-7, with 15 bases identical to TRBD2. With V trimmed by 5 bases and J by 5 bases, 4 bases remained unmatched. Germline CDR1 SEHNR, CDR2 FQNEAQ (reference sequence). CDR3 length: 15 amino acids. The chain's CDR3 is CASSDWTSGGDEQYF. CDR3 DNA: TGTGCCAGCAGCGACTGGACTAGCGGGGGGGACGAGCAGTACTTC.